These T cell receptor beta chains were read from a single sample in a study of blood T cell repertoires in COVID-19. TCRdb's copy holds only in-frame clones and misses some; the assay was immunoSEQ multiplex PCR. The data show roughly 290,000 clones, approximately 83% seen once. Sequencing used PBMCs or T cells enriched from blood (not recorded which). Every receptor here comes from a woman aged 25 to 39 who had recovered from COVID-19. CDR3s include the opening cysteine and the closing phenylalanine or tryptophan. A D gene is named only where the DNA matches it firmly. Expanded clones get a size class; other rows say once, few or many, or leave the size out.

V: TRBV18; D: NA; size: NA; J: TRBJ1-4; DNA: TGTGCCAGCTCACCCCGCCAGGGTGAAAAACTGTTTTTT; CDR3: CASSPRQGEKLFF
V: TRBV5-4; D: TRBD2; size: NA; J: TRBJ2-5; DNA: TGTGCCAGCGGGGGGGATGAGTGGCAAGAGACCCAGTACTTC; CDR3: CASGGDEWQETQYF
V: TRBV10-3; D: NA; size: NA; J: TRBJ1-1; DNA: TGTGCCATCAGTGTAGGGGGTGGGAACACTGAAGCTTTCTTT; CDR3: CAISVGGGNTEAFF
V: TRBV19; D: TRBD2; size: NA; J: TRBJ2-3; DNA: TGTGCCAGTAGTACCTGGACTAGCACCACAGATACGCAGTATTTT; CDR3: CASSTWTSTTDTQYF
V: TRBV7-2; D: TRBD1; size: NA; J: TRBJ2-3; DNA: TGTGCCAGCAGCTTAGTACGACAGGGGGCAGGAGATACGCAGTATTTT; CDR3: CASSLVRQGAGDTQYF
V: TRBV23-1; D: TRBD1; size: NA; J: TRBJ1-1; DNA: TGCGCCAGCAGTCAAACCGAGACAGGGGGCGCGTTGGGCACTGAAGCTTTCTTT; CDR3: CASSQTETGGALGTEAFF
V: TRBV7-2; D: NA; size: NA; J: TRBJ1-1; DNA: TGTGCCAGCAGCTCTTCAGGGAGGGGCACTGAAGCTTTCTTT; CDR3: CASSSSGRGTEAFF
V: TRBV27; D: NA; size: NA; J: TRBJ2-1; DNA: TGTGCCAGCAGTTTATCCAGGATCAATGAGCAGTTCTTC; CDR3: CASSLSRINEQFF
V: TRBV7-2; D: TRBD2; size: NA; J: TRBJ2-3; DNA: TGTGCCAGCAGCCACCGACTAGCGGGAAGGGGGTCGGGCACAGATACGCAGTATTTT; CDR3: CASSHRLAGRGSGTDTQYF
V: TRBV28; D: TRBD1; size: NA; J: TRBJ2-5; DNA: TGTGCCAGCAGTTTGGAGGACAGGCCGGGAGAGACCCAGTACTTC; CDR3: CASSLEDRPGETQYF
V: TRBV6-6; D: TRBD1; size: NA; J: TRBJ2-7; DNA: TGTGCCAGCAGCCGAACCAATTTGGGACAGGCCGTGGGAATGTACTACGAGCAGTACTTC; CDR3: CASSRTNLGQAVGMYYEQYF
V: TRBV28; D: NA; size: few; J: TRBJ2-3; DNA: TGTGCCAGCAGGACACCCACAGATACGCAGTATTTT; CDR3: CASRTPTDTQYF
V: TRBV7-9; D: NA; size: NA; J: TRBJ2-1; DNA: TGTGCCAGCAGCTTATCCCTGAGCTCCTACAATGAGCAGTTCTTC; CDR3: CASSLSLSSYNEQFF
V: TRBV30; D: TRBD2; size: NA; J: TRBJ2-3; DNA: TGTGCCCGCTCCTCTAGCGGATACACAGATACGCAGTATTTT; CDR3: CARSSSGYTDTQYF
V: TRBV23-1; D: NA; size: NA; J: TRBJ1-1; DNA: TGCGCCCCGACGGGGGAGAACACTGAAGCTTTCTTT; CDR3: CAPTGENTEAFF
V: TRBV6-2/TRBV6-3; D: TRBD1; size: NA; J: TRBJ1-5; DNA: TGTGCCAGCAGTAGACAGGGAAGAAATAGCAATCAGCCCCAGCATTTT; CDR3: CASSRQGRNSNQPQHF
V: TRBV28; D: TRBD1; size: NA; J: TRBJ1-1; DNA: TGTGCCAGCAGCCCCGGGACAGGGAACACTGAAGCTTTCTTT; CDR3: CASSPGTGNTEAFF
V: TRBV5-5; D: NA; size: NA; J: TRBJ1-5; DNA: TGTGCCAGCAGCTTTCAGGGGATCAATCAGCCCCAGCATTTT; CDR3: CASSFQGINQPQHF
V: TRBV25-1; D: TRBD1; size: NA; J: TRBJ1-1; DNA: TGTGCCAGCAGTGCCGGTGGGGACAGCATGAACACTGAAGCTTTCTTT; CDR3: CASSAGGDSMNTEAFF
V: TRBV4-1; D: NA; size: NA; J: TRBJ2-7; DNA: TGCGCCAGCAGCCTGGACAAGGGCTCCTACGAGCAGTACTTC; CDR3: CASSLDKGSYEQYF
V: TRBV21-1; D: NA; size: NA; J: TRBJ2-7; DNA: TGTGCCAGCAGCAAAGCCGGACAGGAAAAAGGTTACGAGCAGTACTTC; CDR3: CASSKAGQEKGYEQYF
V: TRBV7-9; D: NA; size: NA; J: TRBJ2-1; DNA: TGTGCCAGCAGCTCTAAATACAATGAGCAGTTCTTC; CDR3: CASSSKYNEQFF
V: TRBV10-2; D: TRBD2; size: NA; J: TRBJ2-2; DNA: TGCGCCAGCAGTGATCATAGCGGGGGAACCGGGGAGCTGTTTTTT; CDR3: CASSDHSGGTGELFF
V: TRBV5-1; D: TRBD1; size: NA; J: TRBJ2-1; DNA: TGCGCCAGCAGTTCGGGACAGGATCGTTGGGGTGAGCAGTTCTTC; CDR3: CASSSGQDRWGEQFF
V: TRBV10-2; D: NA; size: NA; J: TRBJ2-1; DNA: TGCGCCAGCAGTGTCAACAATGAGCAGTTCTTC; CDR3: CASSVNNEQFF
V: TRBV7-9; D: NA; size: NA; J: TRBJ2-2; DNA: TGTGCCAGCAGCTTAGCGCAGGGGCATGGCCTCCTAACCGGGGAGCTGTTTTTT; CDR3: CASSLAQGHGLLTGELFF
V: TRBV3-1/TRBV3-2; D: NA; size: NA; J: TRBJ1-6; DNA: TGTGCCAGCAACACCTGGAGTACGGGGAGCAATTCACCCCTCCACTTT; CDR3: CASNTWSTGSNSPLHF
V: TRBV7-9; D: TRBD2; size: few; J: TRBJ2-7; DNA: TGTGCCAGCAGCCCGACTAGCCCCTACGAGCAGTACTTC; CDR3: CASSPTSPYEQYF